These 3 T cell receptor beta chains came from one sample sequenced in a study of blood T cells in healthy people across ages. Sample-barcoded 5' priming and a J-beta primer mix drove a second PCR of about 7 to 11 cycles. TCRdb re-analysed the 5' RACE reads in MiXCR, keeping a single row per CDR3 protein. The table lists fewer than 800,000 distinct CDR3 sequences, 21% of them singletons. The sequencing sample was made of blood. The receptor set was obtained from an older man in good health.

The chain couples TRBV7-9 to TRBJ2-5; 9 bases line up with TRBD2. Germline CDR1 is SEHNR and CDR2 is FQNEAQ (reference sequence). The junction had 14 bases not matched to a gene; V was cut back by 5 bases and J by 4 bases. This CDR3 has 17 amino acids. CDR3 nucleotide sequence: TGTGCCAGCAGCCCCCGAGTTAGCGGGAGAGAAGGAGAGACCCAGTACTTC. It codes for CASSPRVSGREGETQYF.

V is TRBV5-1 and J is TRBJ2-1, with 9 bases that match TRBD2. Germline CDR1 reads SGHRS; CDR2 reads YFSETQ. CDR3 length: 15 amino acids. The V segment lost 2 bases and the J segment 7 bases; nucleotides outside the gene matches: 7. CDR3 sequence: CASSFLPTSGNEQFF. CDR3 nucleotide sequence: TGCGCCAGCAGCTTCCTCCCGACTAGCGGAAATGAGCAGTTCTTC.

The chain is built from TRBV29-1 and TRBJ1-1; D call uncertain. The length of the CDR3 is 12 residues. In germline, CDR1 is SQVTM, CDR2 ANQGSEA. V gave up 5 bases and J gave up 0 bases, with 7 bases separating them. The CDR3 sequence is CSVPSLNTEAFF. CDR3 coding DNA: TGCAGCGTTCCCAGCCTGAACACTGAAGCTTTCTTT.